A selection of T cell receptor beta chains follows, all from one sample in a study of spatial heterogeneity in lung cancer. Each CDR3 protein is one row after TCRdb ran MiXCR on the 5' RACE reads. The table shows 5,500 to 8,500 distinct CDR3 sequences, with less than 3.5% occurring only once. This sample comprised lung tumor tissue, obtained at surgery. The receptor set was obtained from a male donor with early-stage non-small cell lung cancer. Both conserved end residues are trimmed from each CDR3.

cdr3_aa j_call v_call
ATQFRGAPQETQY TRBJ2-5 TRBV19
ASSYPETAYTSYNEQF TRBJ2-1 TRBV6-2/TRBV6-3
ASSGGSTDTQY TRBJ2-3 TRBV18
ASSERLLYGYN TRBJ1-2 TRBV6-1
ASSDRDSGHTEAF TRBJ1-1 TRBV6-5
ASTSGDRWDQPQH TRBJ1-5 TRBV5-6
SDAGLAVYNEQF TRBJ2-1 TRBV29-1
ATPLPLRRDEKLF TRBJ1-4 TRBV11-3
SARTGTLNQPQH TRBJ1-5 TRBV20-1
SVPTPGSTDTQY TRBJ2-3 TRBV29-1
ASSIGTSGGPGETQY TRBJ2-5 TRBV19
ASSITSGSRTGELF TRBJ2-2 TRBV5-5
ATSRERGAGEKLF TRBJ1-4 TRBV15
ASSSNRGCTDTQY TRBJ2-3 TRBV7-3
ASRGSTDTQY TRBJ2-3 TRBV2
SSREGSNTGELF TRBJ2-2 TRBV29-1
ASSPGVTYGYT TRBJ1-2 TRBV11-2
SVERPNTEAF TRBJ1-1 TRBV29-1
ASSERGDTQY TRBJ2-3 TRBV25-1
ASSLGPYNEQF TRBJ2-1 TRBV18
ASSSLAGGPSSYNEQF TRBJ2-1 TRBV6-6
ASRGLADNEQF TRBJ2-1 TRBV5-1
ASNSVGLGETQY TRBJ2-5 TRBV5-1
SAVSGGGGETQY TRBJ2-5 TRBV20-1
ASSESAGGNQPQH TRBJ1-5 TRBV2
ASSAGGRFHEQY TRBJ2-7 TRBV27
ASREGVEGSPLH TRBJ1-6 TRBV13
ASSQVPGTSGYQETQY TRBJ2-5 TRBV3-1
ASSLRQGPSGELF TRBJ2-2 TRBV7-8
SARSLKGSAGGRGYNEQF TRBJ2-1 TRBV20-1
AWSVRRGREQY TRBJ2-7 TRBV30
ASSVSGTWNTEAF TRBJ1-1 TRBV13
ASSPLGQRANYGYT TRBJ1-2 TRBV7-9
ASSLVRADSYNEQF TRBJ2-1 TRBV11-2
ASSEVEGPLRYGYT TRBJ1-2 TRBV6-1
ASSEREDQETQY TRBJ2-5 TRBV10-2
ASSQVSGLWVTDTQY TRBJ2-3 TRBV3-1
ASSTGLADPLQGNIQY TRBJ2-4 TRBV19
ASKPGPEENIQY TRBJ2-4 TRBV2
ASSWGGNEQF TRBJ2-1 TRBV7-2
ATSDVGLLAEETQY TRBJ2-5 TRBV24-1
ASSERLGARASQPQH TRBJ1-5 TRBV2
ASSLQGDYGDT TRBJ1-2 TRBV6-5
SAREQWNTEAF TRBJ1-1 TRBV20-1
ASSQRRGCRSEQF TRBJ2-1 TRBV4-2
ATSDPSGSTNEQF TRBJ2-1 TRBV24-1
ATKRAGQAYEQY TRBJ2-7 TRBV15
SARDGQICADTQY TRBJ2-3 TRBV20-1
ASSGLANTDTQY TRBJ2-3 TRBV10-2
ASSLVLGGRNGYT TRBJ1-2 TRBV5-1
ASSQWENTEAF TRBJ1-1 TRBV14
ASSLDTASNQPQH TRBJ1-5 TRBV5-1
ASSPGQGISEAF TRBJ1-1 TRBV3-1